A selection of T cell receptor beta chains follows, all from one sample in a study of CD8 T cells in Susac syndrome. TCRdb reprocessed the immunoSEQ multiplex PCR reads with MiXCR, giving one entry per CDR3 protein. In the table there are approximately 200,000 distinct CDR3 sequences, roughly 96% of which are singletons. Material: CD4+ T cells from PBMCs. These receptors were taken from a human donor with multiple sclerosis. CDR3s include the opening cysteine and the closing phenylalanine or tryptophan. Fields, in order: CDR3 protein, V gene.

CSARGSSYEQYF TRBV20-1
CSVDEWGYGYTF TRBV29-1
CASSPTSLRGFF TRBV7-2
CASSLDTGGQETQYF TRBV5-6
CASSVASRTDTQYF TRBV9
CATSGPTSGETKISYNEQFF TRBV15
CASSPQQPYGYTF TRBV9
CSAPSLLLAGGSYEQYF TRBV20-1
CSAANPPYDGNEQFF TRBV29-1
CSATKSQTGGTEAFF TRBV29-1
CATSGEETQYF TRBV2
CATSGRNRVNEQFF TRBV15